The clone carrying this T cell receptor (beta chain) has only one observation. The junction does not match germline at one end; this may be a read error. The CDR3 totals 12 residues. Methods used by the authors: Reference gene primer amplification gave nucleated cell count estimates. Assay: immunoSEQ multiplex PCR; the TCRdb copy retains only in-frame clones and omits some. V, J and clone size are those of that table, while D and trimming were read from the DNA. Here the sample spans 200,000 to 250,000 clones, around nine tenths being singletons. The data belong to a study of blood T cell repertoires in COVID-19. Study summary: Whether acute or convalescent, the COVID-19 samples came from the United States, Italy and Spain. PBMCs, B-cell-depleted T cells, or T cells provided the cDNA or gDNA that made up the material.

V usage is TRBV12-3 or TRBV12-4 and J usage is TRBJ2-5; possible D gene TRBD2, 7 bases. Sequenced sample: peripheral blood. The receptor comes from a man between 60 and 75 years old who had recovered from COVID-19. The CDR3 sequence: CASKGGGGAGNF. The CDR3 nucleotides read TGTGCCAGCAAGGGGGGCGGGGGAGCGGGAAACTTC.